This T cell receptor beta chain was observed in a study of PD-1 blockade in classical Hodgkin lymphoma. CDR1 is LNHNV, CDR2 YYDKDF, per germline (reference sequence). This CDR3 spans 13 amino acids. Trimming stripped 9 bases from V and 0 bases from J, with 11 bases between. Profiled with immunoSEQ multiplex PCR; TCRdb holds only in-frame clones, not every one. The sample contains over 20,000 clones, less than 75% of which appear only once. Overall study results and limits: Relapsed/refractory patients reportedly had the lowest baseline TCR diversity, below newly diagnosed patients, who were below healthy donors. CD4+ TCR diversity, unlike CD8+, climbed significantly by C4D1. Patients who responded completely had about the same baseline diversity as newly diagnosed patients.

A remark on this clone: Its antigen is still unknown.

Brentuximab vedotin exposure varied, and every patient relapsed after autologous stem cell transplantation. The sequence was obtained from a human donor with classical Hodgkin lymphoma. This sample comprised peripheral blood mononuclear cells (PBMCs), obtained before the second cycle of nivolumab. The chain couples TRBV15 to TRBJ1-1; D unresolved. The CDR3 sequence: CATTRSMNTEAFF. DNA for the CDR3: TGTGCCACGACCCGAAGTATGAACACTGAAGCTTTCTTT.